This paragraph reports one T cell receptor beta chain. Its antigen has not been determined. No clone much larger than this one lies a single base away; base qualities are absent. The data derive from a study of T cells in tuberculosis listed by TCRdb under 2018. Study-level background: The study combined CD1B tetramers and high-throughput TCR immunosequencing to characterize T cells specific for the mycobacterial lipid antigen glucose monomycolate (GMM). In a South African clinical cohort, IGRA-negative adolescents, IGRA-positive adolescents with latent tuberculosis and adults with active tuberculosis were compared, with fewer than eleven people in each group. General findings and caveats noted by the study authors: Active tuberculosis TCR-alpha repertoires showed smaller mean NN-distances to GMM-specific TCRs than IGRA-negative controls, suggesting clonal expansion of these TCRs. Smaller NN-distances were partly driven by shorter CDR3-alpha lengths in active tuberculosis patients, and statistical significance was not reached for the TCR-beta difference. With the diverse GMM-specific repertoire as input, a classifier achieved 87% accuracy (AUROC around 0.88), whereas GEM motif frequencies as input gave 55% to 75% accuracy. Clinical samples were selected based on which cryopreserved specimens were available, and the active tuberculosis cases were adults whereas the controls were adolescents.

The immunoSEQ multiplex PCR assay was used to generate TCR libraries, with TCR-beta and/or TCR-alpha/delta assays applied to each sample. Amplified TCR libraries were sequenced on the Illumina high-throughput platform. The published analysis was carried out like this. Clustering and dimensionality reduction relied on pairwise TCRdist distances among GMM-specific receptors from T cells that were either sorted ex vivo or expanded in vitro. Each clinical repertoire was assigned a mean NN-distance score, defined as the average TCRdist to the nearest 10% of tetramer-positive reference sequences. GEM TCR motif frequency was calculated as the fraction of unique TCRs that matched known GEM sequences by V/J usage and CDR3 length. Linear discriminant analysis with leave-one-out cross-validation, implemented in scikit-learn, was used to classify active tuberculosis. The source is immuneACCESS, and TCRdb retained only in-frame sequences with V and J called. Part of the clones is not carried over; for the studies checked, unresolved V genes explain less than half of this, and the remainder is unexplained. Clonal size and the V and J genes are those of that table, whereas D and trimming came from the DNA. In this sample the table shows roughly 34,000 clones, around 95% of which occur a single time. The leading ten clones occupy roughly 2.5% of the sample.

At study entry, adolescents were screened for latent tuberculosis infection using a tuberculin skin test and the QuantiFERON-TB GOLD In-Tube IGRA. Unsorted cryopreserved PBMC were immunosequenced, covering on average about 100,000 T cells per clinical donor. Eleven high schools in the Worcester region of the Western Cape, South Africa, served as enrollment sites for adolescents aged 12 to 18 years. Roughly 10 M. tuberculosis-infected adolescents and roughly ten uninfected adolescents were selected, with the two groups matched for age and sex. PBMC from adolescents were isolated by density centrifugation from freshly drawn heparinized blood and then cryopreserved. The CDR3 runs 14 residues from the cysteine to the phenylalanine. CDR3 DNA is the only sequence kept; it has 42 bases, read in frame from the first base. Trimmed from V: 7 bases; trimmed from J: 5 bases; junction bases lacking a gene match: 6. CDR1 and CDR2, looked up from the germline V gene (reference sequence), are LNHDA and SQIVND.

This sequence originates from a donor aged 10 to 29 with latent tuberculosis or without tuberculosis infection. Sequenced sample: PBMCs. In this chain, TRBV19 is recombined with TRBJ2-5; a stretch of 11 junction bases matches TRBD2. The sequenced DNA is TGTGCCAGTACGGATAGCGGGGGGGCGGAGACCCAGTACTTC. This codes for CASTDSGGAETQYF.